The 10 T cell receptor beta chains below come from one sample, sequenced in a study of shared clonotypes between healthy human individuals. Profiling relied on immunoSEQ multiplex PCR, and the TCRdb table lists in-frame clones only, not all of them. The profile shows about 360,000 clones, roughly 80% of them singletons. Material: memory CD4+ T cells sorted from blood. Subset of the sample: CD45RA-negative fraction. All receptors come from a man between 25 and 39 years old in good health.

This chain joins TRBV6-5 and TRBJ2-2; D call uncertain. CDR1 is MNHEY, CDR2 SVGAGI, per germline. Between the trimmed V and J ends, which lost 0 bases and 4 bases, there was a span of 3 bases. This CDR3 is 13 amino acids long. The CDR3 DNA sequence: TGTGCCAGCAGTTACTCAAGCACCGGGGAGCTGTTTTTT. Translation gives CASSYSSTGELFF.

This clone has a handful of counts. CDR3 nucleotides: TGTGCCAGCAACCCCGAACTAGGCACCTACGAGCAGTACTTC. It encodes CASNPELGTYEQYF. The gene calls are TRBV6-1 and TRBJ2-7, with D perhaps TRBD2 (5 bases). The germline V and J ends were trimmed by 7 bases and 2 bases, with 15 bases remaining between them. From germline, CDR1 is MNHNS and CDR2 SASEGT. The CDR3 totals 14 residues.

This clone was seen only once. The chain employs TRBV7-9 and TRBJ1-1; TRBD1 might be the D (5 bases). The CDR3 spans 13 residues. V lost 3 bases, J lost 5 bases, and 10 bases lay in between. CDR1 is SEHNR, CDR2 FQNEAQ, per germline (reference sequence). CDR3 bases: TGTGCCAGCAGCTTTCGGGGGTTGACTGAAGCTTTCTTT. Protein product: CASSFRGLTEAFF.

This rearrangement joins TRBV6-5 to TRBJ1-5, with 7 bases fitting TRBD1. The J segment lost 3 bases and the V segment lost 2 bases, leaving 1 base of the junction unmatched. This CDR3 is built from 14 residues. CDR1 MNHEY and CDR2 SVGAGI come from the germline V gene. CDR3 nucleotides: TGTGCCAGCAGTTACACAGGGGTCAATCAGCCCCAGCATTTT. Translating gives CASSYTGVNQPQHF.

A remark on this clone: This sample also contains other DNA sequences that code for the same CDR3. V usage is TRBV29-1 and J usage is TRBJ2-1; perhaps TRBD2 as D (6 bases). With 3 bases removed from V and 0 bases from J, the gap between germline ends came to 9 bases. Germline V gene sequence: CDR1 SQVTM, CDR2 ANQGSEA. This CDR3 spans 14 amino acids. The CDR3 loop is CSVEDYSSYNEQFF. DNA of the CDR3: TGCAGCGTTGAGGACTATAGCTCCTACAATGAGCAGTTCTTC.

The chain joins TRBV28 to TRBJ1-1, with no clear D. Germline V CDR1 and CDR2: MDHEN, SYDVKM. V was shortened by 5 bases and J by 4 bases, with 14 bases between the two germline ends. The CDR3 length is 14 residues. The CDR3 DNA reads TGTGCCAGCAGTCCCCGCGGTGGGCTCACTGAAGCTTTCTTT. Protein sequence: CASSPRGGLTEAFF.

The chain has TRBV4-2 and TRBJ2-2; 11 bases map to TRBD2. The CDR3 extends over 18 amino acids. V gave up 0 bases and J gave up 4 bases; unmatched junction bases: 7. Germline CDR1 and CDR2: LGHNA and YNFKEQ. The CDR3 is CASSQEVAGGRGTGELFF. As DNA, the CDR3 is TGTGCCAGCAGCCAAGAGGTAGCGGGAGGGCGCGGCACCGGGGAGCTGTTTTTT.

The chain uses TRBV10-1 and TRBJ1-2; no clear D gene. Trimming left V 5 bases short and J 2 bases short, with 12 bases between. Germline CDR1 WNHNN, CDR2 SYGVQD (reference sequence). The CDR3 is made up of 14 amino acids. CDR3 DNA sequence: TGCGCCAGCAGTCCAGACAAGGCGAACTATGGCTACACCTTC. It specifies CASSPDKANYGYTF.

The chain has TRBV5-1 and TRBJ2-1, with 9 bases lining up with TRBD1. CDR3 length: 16 residues. Germline V gene data show CDR1 as SGHRS and CDR2 as YFSETQ. V lost 0 bases, J lost 4 bases, and 5 bases stayed unmatched. The CDR3: CASSLVATGGYNEQFF. In nucleotides, the CDR3 is TGCGCCAGCAGCTTGGTGGCGACAGGGGGTTACAATGAGCAGTTCTTC.

The V gene is TRBV6-5, the J gene TRBJ2-7, with D perhaps matching TRBD1 (6 bases). Germline V CDR1 and CDR2: MNHEY, SVGAGI. V dropped 2 bases and J dropped 4 bases, with 15 bases sitting between them. The CDR3 runs to 15 residues. The CDR3 region is CASSYTGHNDYEQYF. Here the CDR3 DNA reads TGTGCCAGCAGTTACACGGGACACAACGATTACGAGCAGTACTTC.